The T cell receptor (beta chain) described here comes from a study of blood T cell repertoires in COVID-19. Background on the study: Material from acute and convalescent COVID-19 was sourced from the United States, Italy and Spain. The cDNA or gDNA used as material had been derived from T cells, B-cell-depleted T cells, or PBMCs.

Per germline, CDR1 KGHSH and CDR2 LQKENI. CDR3 size: 13 residues. V was pared by 4 bases and J by 1 base, with 7 bases between. Authors' data handling: Estimated nucleated cell counts came from reference gene primer amplification. The assay was immunoSEQ multiplex PCR, and TCRdb's table has in-frame clones only and misses some. V and J calls and clone size are as listed in that table; D and trimming were resolved from the DNA. The sample records roughly 68,000 clones, roughly 77% being singletons. Sequenced input: peripheral blood. The chain uses TRBV18 and TRBJ1-1; weak D call: TRBD1 (5 bases). The source is a human donor in a cohort sampled during active COVID-19. In DNA, the CDR3 is TGTGCCAGCTCACGGGGGGGGAACACTGAAGCTTTCTTT. Translated: CASSRGGNTEAFF.